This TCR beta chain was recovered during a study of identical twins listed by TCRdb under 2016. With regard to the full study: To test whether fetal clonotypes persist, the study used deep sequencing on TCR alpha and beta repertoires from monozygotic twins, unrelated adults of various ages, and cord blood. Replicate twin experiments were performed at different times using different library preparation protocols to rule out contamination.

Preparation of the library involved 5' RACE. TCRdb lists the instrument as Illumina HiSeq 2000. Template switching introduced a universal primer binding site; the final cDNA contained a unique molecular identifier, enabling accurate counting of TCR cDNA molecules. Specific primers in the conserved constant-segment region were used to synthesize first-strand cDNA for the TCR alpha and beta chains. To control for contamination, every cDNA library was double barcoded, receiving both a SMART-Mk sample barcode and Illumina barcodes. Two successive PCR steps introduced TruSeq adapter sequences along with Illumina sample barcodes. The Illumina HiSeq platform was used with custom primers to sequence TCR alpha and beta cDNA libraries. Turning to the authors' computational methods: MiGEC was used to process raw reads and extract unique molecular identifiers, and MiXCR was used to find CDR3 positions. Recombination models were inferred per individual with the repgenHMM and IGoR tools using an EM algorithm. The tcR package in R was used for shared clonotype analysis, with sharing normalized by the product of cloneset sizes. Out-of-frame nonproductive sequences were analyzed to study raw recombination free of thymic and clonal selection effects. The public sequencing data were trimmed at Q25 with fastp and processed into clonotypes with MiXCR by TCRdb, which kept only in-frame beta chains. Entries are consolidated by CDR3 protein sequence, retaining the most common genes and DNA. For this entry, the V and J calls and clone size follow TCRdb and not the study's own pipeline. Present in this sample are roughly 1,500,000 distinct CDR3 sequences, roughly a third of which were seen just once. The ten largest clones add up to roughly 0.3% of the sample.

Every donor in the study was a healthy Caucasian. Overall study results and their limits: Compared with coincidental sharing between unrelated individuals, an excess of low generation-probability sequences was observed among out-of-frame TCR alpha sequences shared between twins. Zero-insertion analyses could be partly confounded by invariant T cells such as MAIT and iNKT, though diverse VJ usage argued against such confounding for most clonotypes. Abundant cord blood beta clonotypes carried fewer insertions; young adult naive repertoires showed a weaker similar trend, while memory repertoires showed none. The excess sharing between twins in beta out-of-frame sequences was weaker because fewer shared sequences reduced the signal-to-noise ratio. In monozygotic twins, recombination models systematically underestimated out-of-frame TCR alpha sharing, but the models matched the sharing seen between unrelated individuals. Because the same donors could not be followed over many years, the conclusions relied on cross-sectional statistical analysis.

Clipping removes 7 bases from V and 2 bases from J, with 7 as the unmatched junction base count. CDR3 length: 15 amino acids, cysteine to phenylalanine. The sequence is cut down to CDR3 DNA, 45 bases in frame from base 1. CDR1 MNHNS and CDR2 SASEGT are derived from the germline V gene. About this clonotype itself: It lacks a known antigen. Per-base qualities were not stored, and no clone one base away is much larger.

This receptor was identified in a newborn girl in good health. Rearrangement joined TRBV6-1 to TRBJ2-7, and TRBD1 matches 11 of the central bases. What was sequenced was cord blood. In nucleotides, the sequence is TGTGCCAGCAAAACAGGACAGGGGGCCGCCTACGAGCAGTACTTC. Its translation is CASKTGQGAAYEQYF.